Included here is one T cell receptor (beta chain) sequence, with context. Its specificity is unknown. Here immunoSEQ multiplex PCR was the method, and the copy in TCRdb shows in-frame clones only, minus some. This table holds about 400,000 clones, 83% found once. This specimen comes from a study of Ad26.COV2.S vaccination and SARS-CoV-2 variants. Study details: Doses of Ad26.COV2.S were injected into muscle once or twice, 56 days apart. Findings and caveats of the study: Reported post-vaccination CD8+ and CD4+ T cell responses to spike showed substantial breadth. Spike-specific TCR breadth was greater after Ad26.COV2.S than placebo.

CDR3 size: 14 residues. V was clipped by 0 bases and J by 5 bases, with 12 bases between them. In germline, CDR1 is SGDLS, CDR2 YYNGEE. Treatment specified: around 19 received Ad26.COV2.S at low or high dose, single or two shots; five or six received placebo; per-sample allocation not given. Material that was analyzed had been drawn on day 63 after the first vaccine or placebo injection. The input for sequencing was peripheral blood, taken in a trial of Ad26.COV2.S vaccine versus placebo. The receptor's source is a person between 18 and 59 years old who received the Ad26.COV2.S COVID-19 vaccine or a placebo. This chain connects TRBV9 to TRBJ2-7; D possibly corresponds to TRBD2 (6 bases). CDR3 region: CASSVGGGPHEQYF. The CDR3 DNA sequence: TGTGCCAGCAGCGTAGGTGGAGGGCCCCACGAGCAGTACTTC.